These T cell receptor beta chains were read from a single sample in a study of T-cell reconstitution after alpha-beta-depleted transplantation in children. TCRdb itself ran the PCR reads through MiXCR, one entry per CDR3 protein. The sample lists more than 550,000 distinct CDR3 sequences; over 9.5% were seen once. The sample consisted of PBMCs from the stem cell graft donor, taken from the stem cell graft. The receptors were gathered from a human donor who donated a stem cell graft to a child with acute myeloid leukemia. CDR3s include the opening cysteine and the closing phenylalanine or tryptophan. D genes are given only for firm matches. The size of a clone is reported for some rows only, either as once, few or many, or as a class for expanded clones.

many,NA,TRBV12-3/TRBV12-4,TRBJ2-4,TGTGCCAGCAGTTTAGACACTCCAGCCAAAAACATTCAGTACTTC,CASSLDTPAKNIQYF
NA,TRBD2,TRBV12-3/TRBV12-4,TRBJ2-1,TGTGCCAGCAGTCGATCGAGCGGGAGGGCCTTGAATGAGCAGTTCTTC,CASSRSSGRALNEQFF
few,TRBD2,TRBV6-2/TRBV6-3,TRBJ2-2,TGTGCCAGCACCCCCCTTGGCGGGAGCACCGGGGAGCTGTTTTTT,CASTPLGGSTGELFF
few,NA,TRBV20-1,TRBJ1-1,TGCAGTGCTAGAGATCGCCGGAGGGTGAGCACTGAAGCTTTCTTT,CSARDRRRVSTEAFF
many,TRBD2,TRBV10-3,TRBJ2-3,TGTGCCATCAGTGAGAGGGCTAGCGGGCCGACAGATACGCAGTATTTT,CAISERASGPTDTQYF
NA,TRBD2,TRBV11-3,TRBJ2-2,TGTGCCAGCAGCTTACCCGGACTAGCGGGATTACGGGAGCTGTTTTTT,CASSLPGLAGLRELFF
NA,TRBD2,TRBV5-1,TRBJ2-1,TGCGCCAGCAGTTGGCGGGAGGGTTGGGACAATGAGCAGTTCTTC,CASSWREGWDNEQFF
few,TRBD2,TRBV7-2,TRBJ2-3,TGTGCCAGCAGCTATGGCGGGGGAAGCACAGATACGCAGTATTTT,CASSYGGGSTDTQYF
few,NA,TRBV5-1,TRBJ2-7,TGCGCCAGCAGCCGAGAAGCCGGGACAATTAACTACGAGCAGTACTTC,CASSREAGTINYEQYF
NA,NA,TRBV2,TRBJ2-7,TGTGCCAGCAGTGAAGTGGGGATAGCGGCCGAGCAGTACTTC,CASSEVGIAAEQYF
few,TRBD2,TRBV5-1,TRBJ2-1,TGCGCCAGCAGCCCGACGACTAGCGGGAGGGCCGGTGAGCAGTTCTTC,CASSPTTSGRAGEQFF
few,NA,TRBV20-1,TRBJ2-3,TGCAGTGCTAGCCCGACGTCCCCGGGGGGCTTGGATACGCAGTATTTT,CSASPTSPGGLDTQYF
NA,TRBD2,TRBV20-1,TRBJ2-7,TGCAGTGCTAGAGAGCCTAGCGGTGACTACGAGCAGTACTTC,CSAREPSGDYEQYF
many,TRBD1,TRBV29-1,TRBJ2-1,TGCAGCGTCTCGGACAGGGGATATGAGCAGTTCTTC,CSVSDRGYEQFF
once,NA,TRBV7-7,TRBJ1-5,TGTACCAGCAGTTTAGCGCTTGGACAGCCCCAAGGCAATCAGCCCCAGCATTTT,CTSSLALGQPQGNQPQHF
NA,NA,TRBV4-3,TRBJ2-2,TGCGCCAGCAGCCGCAGAGACGCCGGCGGAGCGATTGGAACCGGGGAGCTGTTTTTT,CASSRRDAGGAIGTGELFF
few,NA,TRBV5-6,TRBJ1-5,TGTGCCAGCAGTCGAACCGGGTCCAGGGTGGGGAATCAGCCCCAGCATTTT,CASSRTGSRVGNQPQHF
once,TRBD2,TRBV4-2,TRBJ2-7,TGTGCCAGAAGCCAAGGGCAACTAGCGGGGGTAGGAGGCTCCTACGAGCAGTACTTC,CARSQGQLAGVGGSYEQYF
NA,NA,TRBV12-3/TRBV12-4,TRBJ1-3,TGTGCCAGCAGTTTAGAAGGGAATTCTGGAAACACCATATATTTT,CASSLEGNSGNTIYF
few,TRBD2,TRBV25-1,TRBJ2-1,TGTGCCAGCAGATCCAGCGGGACCTACAATGAGCAGTTCTTC,CASRSSGTYNEQFF
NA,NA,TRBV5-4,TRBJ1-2,TGTGCCAGCAGCCAGGACAGTACTAACTATGGCTACACCTTC,CASSQDSTNYGYTF
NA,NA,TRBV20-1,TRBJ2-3,TGCAGTGCTAGAGGGGCTAGCGAACGCACAGATACGCAGTATTTT,CSARGASERTDTQYF
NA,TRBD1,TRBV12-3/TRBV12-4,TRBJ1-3,TGTGCCAGCAGTTTGAGCGGGACAGCCTCTGGAAACACCATATATTTT,CASSLSGTASGNTIYF
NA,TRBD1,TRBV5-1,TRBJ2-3,TGCGCCAGCAGCTGGAGGGGACAGGGTGGCACAGATACGCAGTATTTT,CASSWRGQGGTDTQYF
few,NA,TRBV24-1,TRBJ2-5,TGTGCCACCAGTGATCCTCGGACAGCGGGAGAGACCCAGTACTTC,CATSDPRTAGETQYF
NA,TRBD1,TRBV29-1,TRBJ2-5,TGCAGCGCAGGACAGGGGGCGATACAAGAGACCCAGTACTTC,CSAGQGAIQETQYF
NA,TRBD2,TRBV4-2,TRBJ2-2,TGTGCCAGCAGCTTGGGGGAGGGCCCCACCGGGGAGCTGTTTTTT,CASSLGEGPTGELFF
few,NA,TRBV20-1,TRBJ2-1,TGCAGTGCTCTTGGGGGGCCAAGGTACAATGAGCAGTTCTTC,CSALGGPRYNEQFF
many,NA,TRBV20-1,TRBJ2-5,TGCAGTGAATCCGGGTTCCAAGAGACCCAGTACTTC,CSESGFQETQYF
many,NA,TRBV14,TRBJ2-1,TGTGCCAGCAGCCCCTGGGGCGGGAATATATATGAGCAGTTCTTC,CASSPWGGNIYEQFF
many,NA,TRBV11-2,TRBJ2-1,TGTGCCAGCAGCCCACGACTAAGCTCCTACAATGAGCAGTTCTTC,CASSPRLSSYNEQFF
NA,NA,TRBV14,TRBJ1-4,TGTGCCAGCAGCCAAGATGGGGGAGGCGAAAAACTGTTTTTT,CASSQDGGGEKLFF
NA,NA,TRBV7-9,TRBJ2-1,TGTGCCAGCCACGTAAAAAGCTCCTACAATGAGCAGTTCTTC,CASHVKSSYNEQFF
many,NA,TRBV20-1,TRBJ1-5,TGCAGTGCTCGTGGATCGGGGCCCCAGCATTTT,CSARGSGPQHF
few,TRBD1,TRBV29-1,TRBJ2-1,TGCAGCGCCAAAGGGACAGTGATCAATGAGCAGTTCTTC,CSAKGTVINEQFF
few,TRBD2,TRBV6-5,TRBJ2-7,TGTGCCAGCAGCTACGAGATCGGGACTAGCGGGAGGGGGGTGCGGGAGCAGTACTTC,CASSYEIGTSGRGVREQYF
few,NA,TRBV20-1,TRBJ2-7,TGCAGTCCCTCTCCTGCCGGGAGCTACGAGCAGTACTTC,CSPSPAGSYEQYF
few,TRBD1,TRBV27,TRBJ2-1,TGTGCCAGCAGTTTAATATCAGGGGGATACAATGAGCAGTTCTTC,CASSLISGGYNEQFF
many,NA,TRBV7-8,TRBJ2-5,TGTGCCAGCACCGCCTCCTGGGAGACCCAGTACTTC,CASTASWETQYF
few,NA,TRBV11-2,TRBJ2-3,TGTGCCAGCAGCTTAGCCAGGGCCACAGATACGCAGTATTTT,CASSLARATDTQYF
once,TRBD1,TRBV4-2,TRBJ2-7,TGTGCCAGCAGCCAGGGGACAGGGGTGTACGAGCAGTACTTC,CASSQGTGVYEQYF
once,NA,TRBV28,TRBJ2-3,TGTGCCAGCAGTTGGAACCGACAGGCACCCTTCACAGATACGCAGTATTTT,CASSWNRQAPFTDTQYF
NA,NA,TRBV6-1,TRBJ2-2,TGTGCCGTACAGGGACTGCTTCCGAACACCGGGGAGCTGTTTTTT,CAVQGLLPNTGELFF
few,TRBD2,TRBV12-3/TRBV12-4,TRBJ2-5,TGTGCCAGCAGTCCCCGGGACTACGAAAGGTACTTC,CASSPRDYERYF
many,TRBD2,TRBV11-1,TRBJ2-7,TGTGCCAGCAGCTTAGCATCATCGACTAGCGGGAGCTACGAGCAGTACTTC,CASSLASSTSGSYEQYF
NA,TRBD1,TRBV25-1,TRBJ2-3,TGTGCCAGCAGTACGCCCGGGACAGGGAAAACAGATACGCAGTATTTT,CASSTPGTGKTDTQYF